The 5 T cell receptor beta chains below were found in one sample sequenced in a study of T cell responses to AZD1222 COVID-19 vaccine. Sequencing used immunoSEQ multiplex PCR; TCRdb keeps in-frame clones, though not all of them. The repertoire consists of over 90,000 clones, with roughly 88% occurring once and the leading ten covering approximately 22%. This sample comprised peripheral blood, obtained on day 0 of AZD1222 vaccination. The receptors originated from an adult in good health.

V and J are TRBV3-1 (or the pseudogene TRBV3-2) and TRBJ1-1; maybe TRBD1 (5 bases). Germline lookup yields CDR1 LGHDT and CDR2 YNNKEL (reference sequence). V was trimmed by 0 bases and J by 2 bases, leaving 10 bases between them. The CDR3 is 15 residues long. CDR3 sequence: CASSQEPGLNTEAFF. The DNA of the CDR3 is TGTGCCAGCAGCCAAGAGCCAGGGCTTAACACTGAAGCTTTCTTT.

This rearrangement joins TRBV6-5 to TRBJ1-2, with D unclear. The germline V and J ends were trimmed by 0 bases and 6 bases, with 14 bases remaining between them. The CDR3 runs 15 residues. Germline-derived CDR1 and CDR2 are MNHEY and SVGAGI. The CDR3 sequence: CASSYSTRSGNGYTF. The CDR3 coding sequence is TGTGCCAGCAGTTACTCCACAAGGTCCGGCAATGGCTACACCTTC.

In regard to this clone: Other DNA sequences in this sample translate to the same CDR3. The rearrangement uses TRBV3-1 (or the pseudogene TRBV3-2) and TRBJ1-2, with 10 bases lining up with TRBD1. The J segment lost 6 bases and the V segment lost 2 bases, leaving 3 bases of the junction unmatched. This CDR3 has 14 amino acids. Germline V CDR1 and CDR2: LGHDT, YNNKEL (reference sequence). CDR3 nucleotides: TGTGCCAGCAGCCAACGGGACAGGGGAGATGGCTACACCTTC. This translates into CASSQRDRGDGYTF.

The chain carries TRBV6-5 and TRBJ1-1, with TRBD1 matching 8 bases. V was pared by 2 bases and J by 11 bases, with 4 bases of the junction left unmatched. CDR3 length: 12 amino acids. Germline V lookup: CDR1 MNHEY, CDR2 SVGAGI. The CDR3 spells CASSYTGGDAFF. CDR3 in DNA: TGTGCCAGCAGTTACACAGGGGGGGATGCTTTCTTT.

This clone was counted a single time. The junction departs from the called germline gene at one end, perhaps through a read error. Written as DNA, the CDR3 is TGTGCCAGCCGTGAGCGAACGTACAATGAGCAGTTCTTC. Translation gives CASRERTYNEQFF. J is TRBJ2-1 and V is TRBV2; D remains ambiguous. Germline CDR1 reads SNHLY; CDR2 reads FYNNEI. The CDR3 is 13 residues long.